This T cell receptor (beta chain) was documented in a study of blood T cells in healthy people across ages. In each sample, at least 6 million PBMCs were isolated. Sample-barcoded 5' priming and a J-beta primer mix drove a second PCR of about 7 to 12 cycles. One entry per CDR3 protein, called by TCRdb with MiXCR from the 5' RACE reads. The data show about 1.8 million distinct CDR3 sequences, with less than 50% seen just once and roughly 2.1% held by the top ten. The sample was blood. This receptor was identified in a woman between 40 and 50 years old in good health.

The CDR3 sequence is CSARLTGALETQYF. The CDR3 DNA is TGCAGTGCTAGATTGACGGGGGCGTTAGAGACCCAGTACTTC. The rearrangement uses TRBV20-1 and TRBJ2-5; the D call may be TRBD1 or TRBD2 (6 bases each). The CDR3 spans 14 residues. Trimming removed 2 bases at V and 4 bases at J, with 14 bases between. Germline values: CDR1 DFQATT, CDR2 SNEGSKA (reference sequence).